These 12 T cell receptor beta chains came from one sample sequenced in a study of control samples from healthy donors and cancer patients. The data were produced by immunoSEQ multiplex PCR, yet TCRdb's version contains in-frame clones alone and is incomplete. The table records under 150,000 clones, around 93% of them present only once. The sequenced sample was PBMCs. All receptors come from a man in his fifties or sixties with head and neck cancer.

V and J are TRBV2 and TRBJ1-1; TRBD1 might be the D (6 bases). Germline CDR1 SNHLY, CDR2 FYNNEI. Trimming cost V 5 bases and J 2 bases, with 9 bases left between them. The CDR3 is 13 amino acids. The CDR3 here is CASSTQGNTEAFF. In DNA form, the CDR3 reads TGTGCCAGCAGTACACAGGGAAACACTGAAGCTTTCTTT.

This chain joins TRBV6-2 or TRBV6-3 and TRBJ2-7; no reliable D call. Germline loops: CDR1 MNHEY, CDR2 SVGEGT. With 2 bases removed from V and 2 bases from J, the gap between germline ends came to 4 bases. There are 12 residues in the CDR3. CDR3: CASSYPPYEQYF. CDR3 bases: TGTGCCAGCAGTTACCCCCCCTACGAGCAGTACTTC.

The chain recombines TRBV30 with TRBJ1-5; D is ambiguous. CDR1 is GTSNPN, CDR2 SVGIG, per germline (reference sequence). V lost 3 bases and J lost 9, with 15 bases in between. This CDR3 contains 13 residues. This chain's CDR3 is CAWSDPRTRPQHF. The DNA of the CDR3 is TGTGCCTGGAGCGACCCGAGGACTCGGCCCCAGCATTTT.

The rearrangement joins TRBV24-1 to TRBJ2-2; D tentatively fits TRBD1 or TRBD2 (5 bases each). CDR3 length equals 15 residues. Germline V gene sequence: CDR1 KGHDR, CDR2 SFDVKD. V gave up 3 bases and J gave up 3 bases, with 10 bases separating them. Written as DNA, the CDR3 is TGTGCCACCAGTGATCCCGGGACCGACACCGGGGAGCTGTTTTTT. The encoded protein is CATSDPGTDTGELFF.

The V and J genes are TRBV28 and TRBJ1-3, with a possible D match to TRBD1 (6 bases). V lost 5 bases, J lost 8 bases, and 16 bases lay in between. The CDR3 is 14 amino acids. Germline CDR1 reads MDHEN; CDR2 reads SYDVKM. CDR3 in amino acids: CASSRRENRDTIYF. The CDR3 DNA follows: TGTGCCAGCAGTCGACGAGAAAACAGGGACACCATATATTTT.

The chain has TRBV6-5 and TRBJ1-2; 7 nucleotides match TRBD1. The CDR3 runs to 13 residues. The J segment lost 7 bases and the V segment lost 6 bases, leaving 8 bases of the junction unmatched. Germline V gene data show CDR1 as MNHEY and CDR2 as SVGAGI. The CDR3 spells CASRSDRARGYTF. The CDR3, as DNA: TGTGCCAGCAGAAGCGACAGGGCCCGTGGCTACACCTTC.

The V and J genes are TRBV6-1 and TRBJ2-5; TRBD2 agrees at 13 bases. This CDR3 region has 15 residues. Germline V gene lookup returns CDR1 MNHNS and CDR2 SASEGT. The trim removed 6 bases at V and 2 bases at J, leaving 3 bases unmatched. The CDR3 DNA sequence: TGTGCCAGCAGACTAGCGGGGGGGGTTCAAGAGACCCAGTACTTC. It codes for CASRLAGGVQETQYF.

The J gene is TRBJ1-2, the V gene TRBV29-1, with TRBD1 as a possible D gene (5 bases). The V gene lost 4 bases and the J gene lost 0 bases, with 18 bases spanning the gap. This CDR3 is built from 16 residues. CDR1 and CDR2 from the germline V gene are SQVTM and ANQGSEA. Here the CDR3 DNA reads TGCAGCGTTGTGACAGAAGTTTGGAAAGCTAACTATGGCTACACCTTC. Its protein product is CSVVTEVWKANYGYTF.

CDR3 amino acids: CASSSTGGEAFF. The CDR3 DNA reads TGTGCCAGCAGCTCGACAGGGGGTGAAGCTTTCTTT. The genes are TRBV7-9 and TRBJ1-1; TRBD1 matches 9 bases. This CDR3 is 12 amino acids long. Per the germline V gene, CDR1 is SEHNR and CDR2 is FQNEAQ (reference sequence). The V and J ends lost 4 bases and 7 bases, in that order; junction bases with no gene match: 1. The entire variable domain, with the rest obtained from reference TRBV7-9 and TRBJ1-1, is as follows: DTGVSQNPRHKITKRGQNVTFRCDPISEHNRLYWYRQTLGQGPEFLTYFQNEAQLEKSRLLSDRFSAERPKGSFSTLEIQRTEQGDSAMYLCASSSTGGEAFFGQGTRLTVV.

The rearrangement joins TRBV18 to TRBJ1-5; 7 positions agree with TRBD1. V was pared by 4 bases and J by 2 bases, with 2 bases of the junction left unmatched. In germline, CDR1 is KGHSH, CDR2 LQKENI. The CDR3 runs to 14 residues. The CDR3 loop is CASSLQGGNQPQHF. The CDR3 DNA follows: TGTGCCAGCTCACTGCAGGGGGGCAATCAGCCCCAGCATTTT.

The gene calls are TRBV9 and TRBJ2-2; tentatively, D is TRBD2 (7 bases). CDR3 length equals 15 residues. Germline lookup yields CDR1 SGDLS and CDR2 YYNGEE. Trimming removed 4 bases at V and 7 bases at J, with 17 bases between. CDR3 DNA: TGTGCCAGCAGCCCGAGGGCGGGGGCGGGCGGGGAGCTGTTTTTT. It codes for CASSPRAGAGGELFF.

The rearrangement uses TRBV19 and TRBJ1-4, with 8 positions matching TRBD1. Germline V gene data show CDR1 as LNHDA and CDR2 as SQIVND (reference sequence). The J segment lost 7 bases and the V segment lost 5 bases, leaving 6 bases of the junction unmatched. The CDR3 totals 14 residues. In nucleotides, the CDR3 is TGTGCCAGTAGTCTCCGACAGGGGTTTGAAAAACTGTTTTTT. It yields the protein CASSLRQGFEKLFF.